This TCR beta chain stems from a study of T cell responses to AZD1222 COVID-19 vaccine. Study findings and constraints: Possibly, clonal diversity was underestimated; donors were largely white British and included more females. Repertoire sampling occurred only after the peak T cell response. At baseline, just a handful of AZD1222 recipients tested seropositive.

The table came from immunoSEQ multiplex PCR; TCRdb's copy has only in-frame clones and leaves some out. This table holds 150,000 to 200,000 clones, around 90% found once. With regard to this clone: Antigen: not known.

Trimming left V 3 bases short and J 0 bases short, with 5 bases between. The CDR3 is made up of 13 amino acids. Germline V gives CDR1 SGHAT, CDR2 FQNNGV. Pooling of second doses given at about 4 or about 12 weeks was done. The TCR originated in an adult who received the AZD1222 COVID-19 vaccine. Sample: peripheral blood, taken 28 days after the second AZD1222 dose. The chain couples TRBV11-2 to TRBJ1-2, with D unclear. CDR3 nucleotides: TGTGCCAGCAGCTTGAGTTCTAACTATGGCTACACCTTC. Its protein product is CASSLSSNYGYTF.